These 25 T cell receptor beta chains originate from one sample sequenced in a study of identical twins. TCRdb analysed the 5' RACE reads with MiXCR anew, one entry per CDR3 protein. In the table there are 600,000 to 700,000 distinct CDR3 sequences, 21% of which are singletons. This same sample was also taken into another study, of T cells expressing NK-cell markers.

Sequenced: PBMCs. The receptors originated from a woman aged 18-35 years in good health.

This clonotype was seen more than once but under ten times. The gene calls are TRBV7-2 and TRBJ1-4; tentatively, D is TRBD1 (5 bases). V was clipped by 5 bases and J by 8 bases, with 18 bases between them. CDR1 SGHTA and CDR2 FQGNSA come from the germline V gene. CDR3 length equals 15 residues. The CDR3 DNA sequence: TGTGCCAGCAGCGCCACCGGGACCAAAGGGGAAAAACTGTTTTTT. Protein product: CASSATGTKGEKLFF.

This clonotype was seen more than once but under ten times. The gene calls are TRBV5-4 and TRBJ2-1; TRBD2 might be the D (6 bases). Trimming left V 5 bases short and J 5 bases short, with 11 bases between. The CDR3 is 13 residues long. Looked up from germline, CDR1 is SGHNT and CDR2 is YYREEE (reference sequence). CDR3 DNA sequence: TGTGCCAGCAGGGGAGGATGGGACAATGAGCAGTTCTTC. It encodes CASRGGWDNEQFF.

CDR3: CSARQAGYTGELFF. The CDR3 nucleotides are TGCAGTGCTAGGCAAGCGGGGTACACCGGGGAGCTGTTTTTT. This chain joins TRBV20-1 and TRBJ2-2, with TRBD2 matching over 7 bases. J was trimmed by 3 bases and V by 3 bases; bases with no gene match: 4. The CDR3 contains 14 residues. CDR1 is DFQATT and CDR2 is SNEGSKA in the germline V gene (reference sequence).

This clonotype was recorded many times. The chain is built from TRBV4-3 and TRBJ1-3, with D uncertain. Trimming shortened V by 1 base and J by 0 bases, and 4 bases separated the two germline ends. Per the germline V gene, CDR1 is LGHNA and CDR2 is YSLEER. The CDR3 is 14 residues long. The CDR3 reads CASSQGISGNTIYF. DNA for the CDR3: TGCGCCAGCAGCCAAGGGATCTCTGGAAACACCATATATTTT.

This clonotype was seen only once. A read error may account for a junction end that differs from germline. The chain recombines TRBV7-6 with TRBJ2-5; D perhaps matches TRBD1 (5 bases). Germline V gene lookup returns CDR1 SGHVS and CDR2 FNYEAQ. The CDR3 has 14 amino acids. The CDR3 loop is CSSSLRSQGETQYF. The CDR3 DNA sequence: TGTTCCAGCAGCTTAAGATCCCAGGGAGAGACCCAGTACTTC.

The table lists this clonotype with many counts. V gene TRBV12-3 or TRBV12-4 combines with J gene TRBJ2-5; possible D gene TRBD2, 5 bases. Trimming left V 7 bases short and J 7 bases short, with 16 bases between. The CDR3 totals 13 residues. The chain's CDR3 is CASNPGLSLTQYF. DNA for the CDR3: TGTGCCAGCAATCCCGGACTGTCCCTGACCCAGTACTTC.

This clonotype occurred a few times. The V and J genes are TRBV27 and TRBJ2-1; the D gene is possibly TRBD2 (5 bases). This CDR3 comprises 13 residues. CDR1 and CDR2 from the germline V gene are MNHEY and SMNVEV (reference sequence). Trimming shortened V by 7 bases and J by 4 bases, and 11 bases separated the two germline ends. The CDR3 DNA follows: TGTGCCAGCAAAACCCCGGGGTACAATGAGCAGTTCTTC. Translated: CASKTPGYNEQFF.

This clonotype has only a few counts. This sequence joins TRBV20-1 and TRBJ2-4, with D possibly matching TRBD1 (6 bases). Germline loops: CDR1 DFQATT, CDR2 SNEGSKA (reference sequence). This CDR3 region has 16 residues. The V end was cut by 1 base, the J end by 0 bases, with 13 bases between. The CDR3, as DNA: TGCAGTGCTAGAGGGACAGCCAAGCTAGCCAAAAACATTCAGTACTTC. Its translation is CSARGTAKLAKNIQYF.

The chain uses TRBV5-8 and TRBJ2-7, with D possibly TRBD2 on 5 matching bases. CDR3 length equals 12 residues. Deletions cut 1 base from V and 6 bases from J, with 8 bases between. Germline loops: CDR1 SGHTS, CDR2 YDEGEE. The CDR3 loop reads CASSLRLREQYF. The DNA of the CDR3 is TGTGCCAGCAGCTTGAGACTACGCGAGCAGTACTTC. The full variable domain, rest sourced from reference TRBV5-8 and TRBJ2-7, is EAGVTQSPTHLIKTRGQQATLRCSPISGHTSVYWYQQALGLGLQFLLWYDEGEERNRGNFPPRFSGRQFPNYSSELNVNALELEDSALYLCASSLRLREQYFGPGTRLTVT.

The chain uses TRBV7-9 and TRBJ2-5; D remains unclear. CDR1 SEHNR and CDR2 FQNEAQ come from the germline V gene (reference sequence). This CDR3 has 12 amino acids. Trimming stripped 4 bases from V and 6 bases from J, with 9 bases between. CDR3 bases: TGTGCCAGCAGCTCCCGGAGCCAGACCCAGTACTTC. Its protein product is CASSSRSQTQYF.

This sequence joins TRBV20-1 and TRBJ1-1; 8 bases agree with TRBD1. The CDR3 is 15 residues long. J was trimmed by 3 bases and V by 3 bases; bases with no gene match: 9. Germline CDR1 and CDR2: DFQATT and SNEGSKA (reference sequence). The CDR3 region has the DNA TGCAGTGCTAGCAGGGGGCGCGTATTGGACACTGAAGCTTTCTTT. Its protein is CSASRGRVLDTEAFF.

In nucleotides, the CDR3 is TGCGCCAGCAGCTCCTCGGGACAGGGTGTATACGAGCAGTACTTC. Amino acid sequence: CASSSSGQGVYEQYF. The chain links TRBV5-1 to TRBJ2-7; 9 bases agree with TRBD1. The CDR3 has 15 residues. Germline CDR1 is SGHRS and CDR2 is YFSETQ. V lost 3 bases to trimming and J lost 4 bases; unmatched junction nucleotides: 8.

This clonotype has at least ten counts. The chain recombines TRBV7-9 with TRBJ1-1; TRBD1 might be the D (6 bases). CDR3 length: 13 amino acids. Germline V gene sequence: CDR1 SEHNR, CDR2 FQNEAQ (reference sequence). Trimming stripped 5 bases from V and 7 bases from J, with 14 bases between. CDR3 loop: CASSPKDRYEAFF. The CDR3 nucleotides read TGTGCCAGCAGCCCCAAGGACAGATATGAAGCTTTCTTT.

This clonotype was counted a few times. The chain couples TRBV6-2 or TRBV6-3 to TRBJ1-6; no clear D gene. The ends were cut back, 5 bases at V and 10 bases at J, with 12 bases in the middle. This CDR3 comprises 13 residues. CDR1 MNHEY and CDR2 SVGEGT come from the germline V gene. CDR3 protein: CASSRQLWSPLHF. Here the CDR3 DNA reads TGTGCCAGCAGTCGTCAACTGTGGTCACCCCTCCACTTT.

This clonotype was counted between two and nine times. V and J are TRBV12-3 or TRBV12-4 and TRBJ2-7, with no clear D. V gave up 5 bases and J gave up 3 bases, with 11 bases separating them. There are 13 residues in the CDR3. The CDR3, as DNA: TGTGCCAGCAGTAAAGACACATACTACGAGCAGTACTTC. Translated, it gives CASSKDTYYEQYF.

The chain carries TRBV5-1 and TRBJ2-1; no reliable D call. Germline V gene data show CDR1 as SGHRS and CDR2 as YFSETQ. V was shortened by 2 bases and J by 6 bases, with 12 bases between the two germline ends. The CDR3 covers 14 residues. Here the CDR3 DNA reads TGCGCCAGCAGCTTCCAGATACTCACCAATGAGCAGTTCTTC. Amino acid sequence: CASSFQILTNEQFF.

The chain carries TRBV20-1 and TRBJ2-2, with D possibly matching TRBD2 (5 bases). CDR1 and CDR2 from the germline V gene are DFQATT and SNEGSKA (reference sequence). The V gene lost 1 base and the J gene lost 5 bases, with 17 bases spanning the gap. This CDR3 contains 16 residues. The CDR3 DNA sequence: TGCAGTGCTAGAGTTCTACGCGGTCGGGGAACCGGGGAGCTGTTTTTT. Its translation: CSARVLRGRGTGELFF.

The CDR3 spells CASSYGRTSGYNEQFF. In DNA form, the CDR3 reads TGTGCCAGCAGTTACGGCCGGACTAGCGGGTACAATGAGCAGTTCTTC. This chain connects TRBV6-5 to TRBJ2-1; 11 bases align to TRBD2. This CDR3 region has 16 residues. Germline V gene sequence: CDR1 MNHEY, CDR2 SVGAGI. The junction had 4 bases not matched to a gene; V was cut back by 2 bases and J by 4 bases.

This clonotype was counted at least ten times. The rearrangement uses TRBV6-1 and TRBJ1-3; D gene uncertain. The CDR3 is 14 amino acids. Germline V gene lookup returns CDR1 MNHNS and CDR2 SASEGT. V lost 6 bases to trimming and J lost 4 bases, with 13 bases between them. The CDR3: CASSLMVFGNTIYF. As DNA, the CDR3 is TGTGCCAGCAGCTTGATGGTGTTCGGAAACACCATATATTTT.

This sequence joins TRBV12-3 or TRBV12-4 and TRBJ2-5; 9 bases agree with TRBD2. The CDR3 is 14 amino acids. Trimming removed 6 bases from V and 5 bases from J; junction bases left unmatched: 7. In nucleotides, the CDR3 is TGTGCCAGCAGCCCGAATAGCGGGAGTGAGACCCAGTACTTC. Its translation is CASSPNSGSETQYF.

There are many counts of this clonotype. V usage is TRBV5-5 and J usage is TRBJ2-1; D might be TRBD1 or TRBD2, each matching 5 bases. The germline gives CDR1 SGHKS, CDR2 YYEKEE (reference sequence). Trimming pared 0 bases from V and 2 bases from J, leaving 12 bases between. The CDR3 length is 16 residues. The CDR3: CASSLEGTVAYNEQFF. The CDR3 nucleotides read TGTGCCAGCAGCTTGGAAGGGACGGTCGCCTACAATGAGCAGTTCTTC.

V and J are TRBV12-3 or TRBV12-4 and TRBJ2-5; D gene unclear. The CDR3 runs to 15 residues. Trimming left V 4 bases short and J 4 bases short, with 16 bases between. This CDR3 reads CASSSPSAGRETQYF. In nucleotides, the CDR3 is TGTGCCAGCAGTTCGCCTTCAGCAGGTCGAGAGACCCAGTACTTC.

This clonotype was counted ten times or more. The rearrangement links TRBV12-3 or TRBV12-4 to TRBJ2-1, with D perhaps TRBD2 (5 bases). The V gene lost 6 bases and the J gene lost 7 bases, with 7 bases spanning the gap. This CDR3 comprises 11 residues. CDR3 sequence reads: CASSRRNEQFF. Written as DNA, the CDR3 is TGTGCCAGCAGCAGGAGGAATGAGCAGTTCTTC.

This clonotype was counted between two and nine times. The rearrangement uses TRBV6-2 or TRBV6-3 and TRBJ2-7, with D maybe TRBD1 (5 bases). The CDR3 covers 14 residues. The V and J ends lost 9 bases and 2 bases respectively, with 17 bases between them. From germline, CDR1 is MNHEY and CDR2 SVGEGT. The CDR3 DNA follows: TGTGCCAGTCGACCTCTAGACAGCGCCTACGAGCAGTACTTC. Protein sequence: CASRPLDSAYEQYF.

A few counts support this clonotype. The CDR3 DNA sequence: TGCAGTGCTCAGGACTCCTACAATGAGCAGTTCTTC. Its translation: CSAQDSYNEQFF. The rearrangement links TRBV20-1 to TRBJ2-1; D gene unclear. The length of the CDR3 is 12 residues. Germline V CDR1 and CDR2: DFQATT, SNEGSKA (reference sequence). V was trimmed by 5 bases and J by 0 bases, leaving 5 bases between them.